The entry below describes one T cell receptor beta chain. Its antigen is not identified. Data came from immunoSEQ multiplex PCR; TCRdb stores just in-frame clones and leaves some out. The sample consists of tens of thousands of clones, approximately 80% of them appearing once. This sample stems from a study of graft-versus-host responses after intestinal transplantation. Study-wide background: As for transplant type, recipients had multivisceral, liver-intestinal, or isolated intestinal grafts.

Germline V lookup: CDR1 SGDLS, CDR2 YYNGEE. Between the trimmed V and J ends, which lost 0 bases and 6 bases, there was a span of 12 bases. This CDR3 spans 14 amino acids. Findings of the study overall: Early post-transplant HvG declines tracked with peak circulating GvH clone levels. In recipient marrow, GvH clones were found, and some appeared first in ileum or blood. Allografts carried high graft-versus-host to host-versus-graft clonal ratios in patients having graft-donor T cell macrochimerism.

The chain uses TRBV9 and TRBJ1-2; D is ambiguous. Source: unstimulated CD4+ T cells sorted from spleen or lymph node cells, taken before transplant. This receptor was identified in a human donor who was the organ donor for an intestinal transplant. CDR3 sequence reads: CASSVAPRGHGYTF. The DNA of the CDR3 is TGTGCCAGCAGCGTAGCTCCCCGGGGTCATGGCTACACCTTC. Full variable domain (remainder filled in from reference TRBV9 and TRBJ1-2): DSGVTQTPKHLITATGQRVTLRCSPRSGDLSVYWYQQSLDQGLQFLIQYYNGEERAKGNILERFSAQQFPDLHSELNLSSLELGDSALYFCASSVAPRGHGYTFGSGTRLTVV.